This TCR beta chain was sequenced during a study of T cell responses to AZD1222 COVID-19 vaccine. With regard to this clone: Its antigen is not known.

The CDR3 runs to 16 residues. With 5 bases clipped from V and 6 bases from J, the junction kept 6 bases outside the gene matches. Looked up from germline, CDR1 is LNHDA and CDR2 is SQIVND (reference sequence). Assay used: immunoSEQ multiplex PCR; TCRdb lists only in-frame clones, some missing. The table records approximately 220,000 clones, about 93% of them present only once. Whole-study results and caveats: After two AZD1222 doses, spike-specific TCR breadth and depth rose versus day 0.

The source was peripheral blood, collected on day 0 of MenACWY control vaccination. The chain recombines TRBV19 with TRBJ2-1; TRBD2 agrees at 14 bases. The source is an adult in good health. The CDR3 here is CASSSGLAGVGNEQFF. Here the CDR3 DNA reads TGTGCCAGTAGTTCGGGACTAGCGGGGGTTGGCAATGAGCAGTTCTTC.